This T cell receptor (beta chain) was recorded in a study of blood T cell repertoires in COVID-19. Study-wide background: The study drew acute and convalescent COVID-19 samples from the United States, Italy and Spain. PBMCs, B-cell-depleted T cells, or T cells were the source of the cDNA or gDNA that made up the material.

From germline, CDR1 is SGHRS and CDR2 YFSETQ. The length of the CDR3 is 12 residues. V shed 0 bases and J shed 7 bases, with 8 bases lying between them. As originally analysed: Reference gene primer amplification in the assay estimated nucleated cell counts. Libraries were prepared by immunoSEQ multiplex PCR; TCRdb keeps only in-frame clonotypes and omits some of them. The V and J calls and clone size come from that table; D and trimming were worked out from the DNA. The sample comprises about 150,000 clones, approximately 80% of which are singletons, and 9% to 10% rests with the top ten. This sequence joins TRBV5-1 and TRBJ2-7, with TRBD2 as a possible D gene (6 bases). Sequencing was performed on peripheral blood. This TCR was recovered from a woman in her fifties or sixties with acute or convalescent COVID-19. DNA of the CDR3: TGCGCCAGCAGCTTGGTGGGGGGAGAGCAGTACTTC. This gives the protein CASSLVGGEQYF.